Listed below are T cell receptor beta chains from one sample, sequenced in a study of a mutant IDH1 vaccine in newly diagnosed glioma. Antigens for these TCRs are unknown. The protocol was immunoSEQ multiplex PCR, while the TCRdb copy is restricted to in-frame clones and leaves out a portion. The table has around 30,000 clones, 80% to 90% seen once. This sample comprised PBMCs, obtained from a glioma patient whose treatment included an IDH1 peptide vaccine. These receptors were taken from a woman in her 30s with glioma. Each CDR3 is given without its conserved first and last residue.

TRBJ1-5 | TRBV4-3 | ASRLNRGSNQPQH
TRBJ2-5 | TRBV7-3 | ASSFGQKETQY
TRBJ2-6 | TRBV29-1 | SVLQGSRPGANVLT
TRBJ1-1 | TRBV29-1 | SGSGHLNTEAF
TRBJ1-2 | TRBV20-1 | SRNGYT
TRBJ1-1 | TRBV6-5 | ASSPAPGGLEAF
TRBJ2-1 | TRBV7-8 | ASIALAGAYNEQF
TRBJ2-3 | TRBV5-5 | ASSPGLTVTNTQY
TRBJ2-7 | TRBV21-1 | ASSFGDSYEQY
TRBJ1-3 | TRBV6-5 | ASTNEASGNTIY
TRBJ2-1 | TRBV5-1 | ASSYGGDEQF
TRBJ2-3 | TRBV5-6 | ASSLGTGNGDTQY
TRBJ1-3 | TRBV4-1 | ASSQASGPGNTIY
TRBJ1-5 | TRBV5-6 | ASSLGGDQPQH
TRBJ2-5 | TRBV6-5 | ASSYPDGGETQY
TRBJ1-2 | TRBV9 | ASSVDRVGYGYT
TRBJ1-1 | TRBV4-2 | ASSQLEPGEGAF
TRBJ1-1 | TRBV15 | ATSRVGVNTEAF
TRBJ1-2 | TRBV7-9 | ASSSRGQGYT
TRBJ1-1 | TRBV27 | ASSIFGTGPGGTEAF
TRBJ2-7 | TRBV4-1 | ASSQEPPGHGAYEQY
TRBJ2-7 | TRBV6-5 | ASSYGPSYEQY
TRBJ1-2 | TRBV6-5 | ASSYGDGYT
TRBJ2-7 | TRBV14 | ASSQDLWGYEQY
TRBJ2-3 | TRBV2 | ANSGLASEDTQY
TRBJ1-2 | TRBV5-1 | ASSLADSAHGYT
TRBJ1-2 | TRBV27 | ASRRGQGHGYT
TRBJ1-2 | TRBV5-6 | ASSLGQGYT
TRBJ2-5 | TRBV19 | ASSTGGDSLNMAQY
TRBJ1-3 | TRBV2 | ASFRTGLRSGNTIY
TRBJ1-5 | TRBV5-4 | ASRAGPNQPQH
TRBJ2-3 | TRBV29-1 | SGKSGTGGTDTQY
TRBJ1-6 | TRBV29-1 | SVEVHGRWISPYNSPLH
TRBJ1-1 | TRBV19 | ANIDRWGNTEAF
TRBJ2-7 | TRBV4-2 | ASSQEGTGINEQY
TRBJ1-1 | TRBV19 | ACTGGFTEAF
TRBJ2-6 | TRBV18 | ASSPLGNSNSGANVLT
TRBJ1-4 | TRBV7-5 | VRSKRTGKPNEKLF
TRBJ1-1 | TRBV6-5 | ASMDRGNTEAF
TRBJ2-5 | TRBV5-1 | ASSWTGVETQY